This T cell receptor delta chain stems from a study of gamma-delta T cells after stem cell transplantation (dated by TCRdb to 2016 to 2017). V loses 0 bases, J loses 1 base, and the germline ends lie 12 bases apart. Counted from cysteine to phenylalanine, this CDR3 has 18 amino acids. Here the CDR3 DNA is all that survives: 54 bases in frame from base 1. The germline V gene sets CDR1 to GEAIGNYY and CDR2 to EKD. This clone has just a few counts. The antigen it recognizes is unknown. No qualities accompany the bases; no much larger clone lies one base away. The receptor library was made with RT-PCR. TCRdb records Illumina MiSeq as the sequencer. Clonotypes were called again by TCRdb from the public reads via CATT, and duplicate nucleotide sequences were then merged into one entry. The sample table contains some 13,000 delta-chain clones; only one count was recorded for approximately 33% of them. The biggest ten clones account for 3.5% to 4% of the sample.

The sample consisted of gamma-delta T cells. This sequence originates from a human donor. It is not recorded whose cells these are; they may come from a transplant donor. The chain links TRDV2 with TRDJ3; a confident D gene designation cannot be given. The DNA reads as follows: TGTGCCTGTGACACCGTGAGCGGGGTTTCCTGGGACACCCGACAGATGTTTTTC. It is translated as CACDTVSGVSWDTRQMFF.